These 9 T cell receptor beta chains were sequenced from one sample in a study of blood T cell repertoires in COVID-19. Data came from immunoSEQ multiplex PCR; TCRdb stores just in-frame clones and leaves some out. The sample contains fewer than 250,000 clones, around 80% of which appear only once. Specimen: peripheral blood. The receptors derive from a man aged 50 to 59 with active or convalescent COVID-19.

This chain joins TRBV10-2 and TRBJ2-7, with D perhaps TRBD2 (6 bases). The CDR3 loop spans 11 amino acids. With 2 bases removed from V and 7 bases from J, the gap between germline ends came to 6 bases. The germline V gene encodes CDR1 WSHSY and CDR2 SAAADI. CDR3 sequence (DNA): TGCGCCAGCAGTGAGGGGGGGGAGCAGTACTTC. Translated: CASSEGGEQYF.

The gene calls are TRBV30 and TRBJ1-3, with TRBD1 matching over 7 bases. Germline lookup yields CDR1 GTSNPN and CDR2 SVGIG (reference sequence). V dropped 1 base and J dropped 4; count of bases not matched to a gene: 7. There are 15 residues in the CDR3. The CDR3 region is CAWSADRAVGNTIYF. The CDR3 region has the DNA TGTGCCTGGAGTGCTGACAGGGCCGTCGGAAACACCATATATTTT.

This chain connects TRBV5-4 to TRBJ1-2; the match to TRBD1 covers 7 bases. Trimming cost V 5 bases and J 2 bases; bases outside gene matches: 9. The CDR3 spans 15 residues. Per the germline V gene, CDR1 is SGHNT and CDR2 is YYREEE (reference sequence). The CDR3 coding sequence is TGTGCCAGCAGTCAAGGGGGCGGAGAGAACTATGGCTACACCTTC. Protein: CASSQGGGENYGYTF. The entire variable domain, with the rest obtained from reference TRBV5-4 and TRBJ1-2, is as follows: ETGVTQSPTHLIKTRGQQVTLRCSSQSGHNTVSWYQQALGQGPQFIFQYYREEENGRGNFPPRFSGLQFPNYSSELNVNALELDDSALYLCASSQGGGENYGYTFGSGTRLTVV.

The sample holds many counts of this clone. The chain couples TRBV6-5 to TRBJ2-7; 7 bases are shared with TRBD2. J was trimmed by 3 bases and V by 2 bases; bases with no gene match: 7. The germline CDR1 and CDR2 sequences are MNHEY and SVGAGI. CDR3 length: 15 amino acids. CDR3 DNA: TGTGCCAGCAGTTACCAGGCGGGAGCAGTCTACGAGCAGTACTTC. This translates into CASSYQAGAVYEQYF.

The rearrangement joins TRBV19 to TRBJ1-1, with 8 bases lining up with TRBD1. V was pared by 5 bases and J by 3 bases, with 5 bases of the junction left unmatched. The CDR3 totals 14 residues. Germline CDR1 and CDR2: LNHDA and SQIVND (reference sequence). For the CDR3, the DNA is TGTGCCAGTAGTGTCCCACAGGGGGACACTGAAGCTTTCTTT. Translated: CASSVPQGDTEAFF.

The chain is built from TRBV9 and TRBJ2-3, with a tentative D call TRBD2 (6 bases). The germline V and J ends were trimmed by 4 bases and 0 bases, with 12 bases remaining between them. The CDR3 runs 15 residues. In germline, CDR1 is SGDLS, CDR2 YYNGEE. In nucleotides, the CDR3 is TGTGCCAGCAGCTTCGGGAGTCCTAGCACAGATACGCAGTATTTT. This translates into CASSFGSPSTDTQYF.

The chain recombines TRBV2 with TRBJ1-2; D uncertain. CDR1 is SNHLY and CDR2 is FYNNEI in the germline V gene. The CDR3 covers 13 residues. Trimming removed 3 bases from V and 2 bases from J, with 7 bases in between. CDR3 sequence reads: CASSEGSNYGYTF. The CDR3 nucleotides are TGTGCCAGCAGTGAGGGCAGCAACTATGGCTACACCTTC. Looking up the rest from reference TRBV2 and TRBJ1-2 gives the full variable domain: EPEVTQTPSHQVTQMGQEVILRCVPISNHLYFYWYRQILGQKVEFLVSFYNNEISEKSEIFDDQFSVERPDGSNFTLKIRSTKLEDSAMYFCASSEGSNYGYTFGSGTRLTVV.

This chain uses TRBV6-5 with TRBJ2-7, with 15 bases that match TRBD2. CDR3 length: 15 amino acids. V was pared by 5 bases and J by 12 bases, with 11 bases of the junction left unmatched. Germline CDR1 and CDR2: MNHEY and SVGAGI. CDR3 in DNA: TGTGCCAGCAGTACCCCCGGACTAGCGGGAGGGTTACGGTACTTC. Translation: CASSTPGLAGGLRYF.

The chain links TRBV27 to TRBJ2-7, with TRBD2 as a possible D gene (6 bases). Between the trimmed V and J ends, which lost 5 bases and 0 bases, there was a span of 8 bases. Germline assignment: CDR1 MNHEY and CDR2 SMNVEV (reference sequence). CDR3 length: 13 amino acids. The CDR3 region has the DNA TGTGCCAGCAGTGCGGGGTTCTCCTACGAGCAGTACTTC. Translated, it gives CASSAGFSYEQYF.